What follows are 30 T cell receptor beta chains derived from one specimen sequenced in a study of OX40 agonist ivuxolimab in advanced cancers. Data came from immunoSEQ multiplex PCR; TCRdb stores just in-frame clones and leaves some out. Of roughly 48,000 clones in the sample, roughly 90% were seen once. The source material was CD4+ or CD8+ T cells sorted from blood, sampled in a trial of the OX40 agonist ivuxolimab. These receptors were obtained from an adult with an advanced solid tumor such as melanoma, head and neck, liver or kidney cancer.

This chain uses TRBV7-9 with TRBJ1-1; TRBD1 agrees at 10 bases. From germline, CDR1 is SEHNR and CDR2 FQNEAQ (reference sequence). J was trimmed by 7 bases and V by 5 bases; bases with no gene match: 10. The CDR3 has 15 amino acids. The CDR3 spells CASSEGTGVEGEAFF. CDR3 nucleotide sequence: TGTGCCAGCAGCGAGGGGACAGGGGTCGAAGGTGAAGCTTTCTTT.

This rearrangement joins TRBV6-5 to TRBJ2-5; 10 bases agree with TRBD2. V was pared by 3 bases and J by 0 bases, with 1 base of the junction left unmatched. Per germline, CDR1 MNHEY and CDR2 SVGAGI. The CDR3 runs to 15 residues. Here the CDR3 reads CASSYSGGNQETQYF. Here the CDR3 DNA reads TGTGCCAGCAGTTATAGCGGGGGGAACCAAGAGACCCAGTACTTC.

The gene calls are TRBV4-1 and TRBJ1-1, with D perhaps matching TRBD1 (5 bases). The germline CDR1 and CDR2 sequences are MGHRA and YSYEKL. CDR3 length: 14 amino acids. Trimming pared 4 bases from V and 6 bases from J, leaving 15 bases between. The chain's CDR3 is CASSPKSGRAEAFF. The CDR3 DNA is TGCGCCAGCAGCCCGAAGTCAGGGAGGGCTGAAGCTTTCTTT.

This chain connects TRBV5-4 to TRBJ2-5; either TRBD1 or TRBD2 may supply D (5 bases each). V lost 4 bases, J lost 1 base, and 17 bases lay in between. Per germline, CDR1 SGHNT and CDR2 YYREEE (reference sequence). The CDR3 is made up of 16 amino acids. The CDR3 region is CASSGGPPYLQETQYF. CDR3 nucleotides: TGTGCCAGCAGCGGGGGACCGCCTTACCTCCAAGAGACCCAGTACTTC.

The CDR3 DNA is TGCGCCAGCAGCCAAGGGACTAGCGGGCTAGATACGCAGTATTTT. Translating it yields CASSQGTSGLDTQYF. The V call is TRBV4-3, the J call TRBJ2-3; the match to TRBD2 covers 11 bases. The CDR3 covers 15 residues. Germline lookup yields CDR1 LGHNA and CDR2 YSLEER. V lost 1 base, J lost 5 bases, and 2 bases stayed unmatched.

The chain links TRBV27 to TRBJ2-2; 7 nucleotides agree with TRBD2. CDR3 length: 16 residues. CDR1 and CDR2 from the germline V gene are MNHEY and SMNVEV (reference sequence). The junction had 6 bases not matched to a gene; V was cut back by 2 bases and J by 3 bases. CDR3 in amino acids: CASSLTTSVYTGELFF. CDR3 DNA sequence: TGTGCCAGCAGTTTAACAACTAGCGTCTACACCGGGGAGCTGTTTTTT.

The chain uses TRBV7-9 and TRBJ1-3; D not certain. The CDR3 loop spans 14 amino acids. The germline gives CDR1 SEHNR, CDR2 FQNEAQ (reference sequence). Trimming removed 5 bases at V and 3 bases at J, with 11 bases between. DNA for the CDR3: TGTGCCAGCAGCCCTCCCTCGATTGGAAACACCATATATTTT. It translates to CASSPPSIGNTIYF. The entire variable domain, with the rest obtained from reference TRBV7-9 and TRBJ1-3, is as follows: DTGVSQNPRHKITKRGQNVTFRCDPISEHNRLYWYRQTLGQGPEFLTYFQNEAQLEKSRLLSDRFSAERPKGSFSTLEIQRTEQGDSAMYLCASSPPSIGNTIYFGEGSWLTVV.

DNA for the CDR3: TGTGCCAGCTCAGCCAGGCAGGGTGGGGGCACAGATACGCAGTATTTT. Protein sequence: CASSARQGGGTDTQYF. The chain is built from TRBV28 and TRBJ2-3; D may be TRBD1 (5 bases). The CDR3 extends over 16 amino acids. Deletions cut 8 bases from V and 1 base from J, with 19 bases between. Germline CDR1 MDHEN, CDR2 SYDVKM.

This clone was found once. The genes are TRBV5-1 and TRBJ2-2, with 8 bases fitting TRBD1. Germline V gene data show CDR1 as SGHRS and CDR2 as YFSETQ. The J segment lost 1 base and the V segment lost 2 bases, leaving 7 bases of the junction unmatched. The CDR3 is 17 amino acids. The CDR3 reads CASSFIETGENTGELFF. CDR3 coding DNA: TGCGCCAGCAGCTTTATCGAGACAGGGGAGAACACCGGGGAGCTGTTTTTT.

The gene calls are TRBV27 and TRBJ2-3, with TRBD2 identical over 16 bases. This CDR3 is 17 amino acids long. Trimming cost V 6 bases and J 7 bases; bases outside gene matches: 10. Germline V CDR1 and CDR2: MNHEY, SMNVEV (reference sequence). The CDR3 sequence is CASSGTSGGAPSNTQYF. CDR3 DNA: TGTGCCAGCAGCGGGACTAGCGGGGGGGCCCCATCAAATACGCAGTATTTT.

The chain joins TRBV6-6 to TRBJ1-1; the D gene is possibly TRBD1 (5 bases). V was shortened by 5 bases and J by 2 bases, with 12 bases between the two germline ends. This CDR3 spans 14 amino acids. Germline CDR1 reads MNHNY; CDR2 reads SVGAGI (reference sequence). CDR3 loop: CASSPTGTNTEAFF. Written as DNA, the CDR3 is TGTGCCAGCAGTCCTACAGGAACTAACACTGAAGCTTTCTTT.

The rearrangement links TRBV12-5 to TRBJ1-1; D ambiguous. The germline V gene encodes CDR1 LGHNT and CDR2 FRNRAP. The CDR3 runs to 13 residues. V lost 5 bases to trimming and J lost 0 bases, with 7 bases between them. CDR3 bases: TGTGCTAGTGGTATGGATTTGAACACTGAAGCTTTCTTT. It yields the protein CASGMDLNTEAFF.

The V gene is TRBV29-1, the J gene TRBJ2-7, with 9 bases lining up with TRBD2. Looked up from germline, CDR1 is SQVTM and CDR2 is ANQGSEA. The CDR3 sequence is 14 residues long. After removal of 0 bases from V and 3 bases from J, the junction contained 3 bases not matched to a gene. The CDR3 nucleotides read TGCAGCGTTGAAGAAACGACTAGCGGCTACGAGCAGTACTTC. This gives the protein CSVEETTSGYEQYF.

This chain joins TRBV7-9 and TRBJ2-3, with D perhaps matching TRBD2 (6 bases). The germline CDR1 and CDR2 sequences are SEHNR and FQNEAQ (reference sequence). Trimming removed 1 base at V and 3 bases at J, with 11 bases between. This CDR3 contains 15 residues. The CDR3 nucleotides read TGTGCCAGCAGCTTAGAAGGCGGGGCGACAGATACGCAGTATTTT. This translates into CASSLEGGATDTQYF. The full variable domain, in which reference TRBV7-9 and TRBJ2-3 provide the parts outside the CDR3, is DTGVSQNPRHKITKRGQNVTFRCDPISEHNRLYWYRQTLGQGPEFLTYFQNEAQLEKSRLLSDRFSAERPKGSFSTLEIQRTEQGDSAMYLCASSLEGGATDTQYFGPGTRLTVL.

The chain is built from TRBV7-7 and TRBJ2-7; D possibly corresponds to TRBD1 (5 bases). V was cut by 2 bases and J by 2 bases, with 10 bases left in between. Germline V gene lookup returns CDR1 SSHAT and CDR2 FNYEAQ (reference sequence). There are 14 residues in the CDR3. The CDR3 DNA follows: TGTGCCAGCAGCTTATATCAGGGTCCCTACGAGCAGTACTTC. Translating gives CASSLYQGPYEQYF.

V gene TRBV2 combines with J gene TRBJ1-4; D remains unclear. The germline gives CDR1 SNHLY, CDR2 FYNNEI. V was pared by 6 bases and J by 4 bases, with 15 bases between. The CDR3 contains 15 residues. The CDR3 reads CASSGRPEINEKLFF. As DNA, the CDR3 is TGTGCCAGCAGCGGTAGGCCGGAGATTAATGAAAAACTGTTTTTT. Variable domain in full (rest from reference TRBV2 and TRBJ1-4): EPEVTQTPSHQVTQMGQEVILRCVPISNHLYFYWYRQILGQKVEFLVSFYNNEISEKSEIFDDQFSVERPDGSNFTLKIRSTKLEDSAMYFCASSGRPEINEKLFFGSGTQLSVL.

The chain is built from TRBV27 and TRBJ2-6; D remains unclear. The V gene lost 6 bases and the J gene lost 0 bases, with 3 bases spanning the gap. Germline V gives CDR1 MNHEY, CDR2 SMNVEV (reference sequence). The CDR3 spans 13 residues. The CDR3 DNA is TGTGCCAGCAGACCCTCTGGGGCCAACGTCCTGACTTTC. This codes for CASRPSGANVLTF.

The V call is TRBV13, the J call TRBJ2-7, with D possibly being TRBD1 or TRBD2 (5 bases each). Trimming pared 0 bases from V and 3 bases from J, leaving 9 bases between. The CDR3 is 14 amino acids. The germline V gene has CDR1 PRHDT and CDR2 FYEKMQ (reference sequence). The DNA for the CDR3 is TGTGCCAGCAGCTTAGGTCAGGGACGCTACGAGCAGTACTTC. Translation gives CASSLGQGRYEQYF. The full variable domain, with the rest looked up from reference TRBV13 and TRBJ2-7, is AAGVIQSPRHLIKEKRETATLKCYPIPRHDTVYWYQQGPGQDPQFLISFYEKMQSDKGSIPDRFSAQQFSDYHSELNMSSLELGDSALYFCASSLGQGRYEQYFGPGTRLTVT.

In this sample, this clone turned up once. The chain couples TRBV27 to TRBJ1-1, with D uncertain. Germline values: CDR1 MNHEY, CDR2 SMNVEV (reference sequence). The CDR3 contains 14 residues. The V end lost 8 bases, the J end lost 1 base, and 14 bases lay between the germline ends. CDR3 protein: CASFPRTRNTEAFF. The CDR3 nucleotides read TGTGCCAGCTTTCCCCGGACGCGGAACACTGAAGCTTTCTTT.

The CDR3 nucleotides read TGTGCCAGCAGCCCAAGGGGGTCCGGGACATCCGGGGAGACCCAGTACTTC. Protein product: CASSPRGSGTSGETQYF. J is TRBJ2-5 and V is TRBV4-2; possible D gene TRBD1, 6 bases. CDR3 length: 17 amino acids. V lost 4 bases to trimming and J lost 5 bases, with 23 bases between them. The germline gives CDR1 LGHNA, CDR2 YNFKEQ.

The rearrangement links TRBV5-6 to TRBJ1-6, with D uncertain. The CDR3 length is 15 residues. The V gene's germline CDR1 is SGHDT and CDR2 YYEEEE. V was shortened by 2 bases and J by 10 bases, with 16 bases between the two germline ends. The CDR3 DNA reads as TGTGCCAGCAGCTTCTCTTTTGACGGGTGGTCACCCCTCCACTTT. Translated, it gives CASSFSFDGWSPLHF.

This clone has a single count. This chain links TRBV19 with TRBJ1-2; D perhaps matches TRBD1 (6 bases). Trimming shortened V by 1 base and J by 10 bases, and 22 bases separated the two germline ends. The CDR3 runs 16 residues. CDR1 is LNHDA, CDR2 SQIVND, per germline (reference sequence). CDR3 protein: CASSIALRTVDFFYTF. CDR3 DNA: TGTGCCAGTAGTATAGCTCTCCGGACAGTCGATTTTTTCTACACCTTC. Full variable domain (rest looked up from reference TRBV19 and TRBJ1-2): DGGITQSPKYLFRKEGQNVTLSCEQNLNHDAMYWYRQDPGQGLRLIYYSQIVNDFQKGDIAEGYSVSREKKESFPLTVTSAQKNPTAFYLCASSIALRTVDFFYTFGSGTRLTVV.

This chain joins TRBV7-9 and TRBJ2-7, with a tentative D call TRBD2 (5 bases). The CDR3 has 15 amino acids. The ends were cut back, 6 bases at V and 1 base at J, with 16 bases in the middle. CDR1 and CDR2 from the germline V gene are SEHNR and FQNEAQ (reference sequence). DNA of the CDR3: TGTGCCAGCAGGGGCGCCGAGACGGGGTCCTACGAGCAGTACTTC. It codes for CASRGAETGSYEQYF.

The chain uses TRBV7-9 and TRBJ2-2, with D hard to call. Per germline, CDR1 SEHNR and CDR2 FQNEAQ (reference sequence). V lost 1 base to trimming and J lost 3 bases, with 9 bases between them. The CDR3 loop spans 15 amino acids. The CDR3 DNA follows: TGTGCCAGCAGCTTAGGGGATGTGGACACCGGGGAGCTGTTTTTT. Translating it yields CASSLGDVDTGELFF.

The genes are TRBV28 and TRBJ1-1; 10 bases line up with TRBD1. CDR3 size: 13 residues. The V gene's germline CDR1 is MDHEN and CDR2 SYDVKM. Trimming cost V 6 bases and J 5 bases; bases outside gene matches: 3. CDR3 DNA sequence: TGTGCCAGCAGCCGGACAGGGGGTACTGAAGCTTTCTTT. As protein: CASSRTGGTEAFF.

J is TRBJ1-2 and V is TRBV29-1; TRBD1 aligns across 7 bases. Germline V gene data show CDR1 as SQVTM and CDR2 as ANQGSEA. The CDR3 totals 13 residues. CDR3 region: CSNSEGTAYGYTF. The DNA of the CDR3 is TGCAGTAACTCGGAGGGGACAGCCTATGGCTACACCTTC.

The chain recombines TRBV18 with TRBJ2-7; 11 positions match TRBD2. The CDR3 extends over 15 amino acids. Germline assignment: CDR1 KGHSH and CDR2 LQKENI. V shed 2 bases, J shed 2 bases, and the junction held 2 bases outside the gene matches. The CDR3: CASSPIAGGTYEQYF. As DNA, the CDR3 is TGTGCCAGCTCACCAATAGCGGGGGGGACCTACGAGCAGTACTTC.

The chain carries TRBV7-8 and TRBJ2-1, with 7 bases fitting TRBD1. V dropped 5 bases and J dropped 5; count of bases not matched to a gene: 6. Per germline, CDR1 SGHVS and CDR2 FQNEAQ. CDR3 size: 14 residues. The CDR3 loop is CASSPGQLNNEQFF. CDR3 in DNA: TGTGCCAGCAGCCCGGGACAGCTCAACAATGAGCAGTTCTTC.

The V gene is TRBV11-2, the J gene TRBJ1-3; 7 bases match TRBD1. Germline lookup yields CDR1 SGHAT and CDR2 FQNNGV. The CDR3 is 16 amino acids. V lost 5 bases to trimming and J lost 1 base; unmatched junction nucleotides: 8. Here the CDR3 reads CASSPGDRASGNTIYF. CDR3 in DNA: TGTGCCAGCAGCCCCGGGGACAGAGCGTCTGGAAACACCATATATTTT.

This rearrangement joins TRBV19 to TRBJ2-1; D remains ambiguous. In germline, CDR1 is LNHDA, CDR2 SQIVND (reference sequence). V gave up 7 bases and J gave up 4 bases, with 17 bases separating them. The CDR3 covers 15 residues. This CDR3 reads CASTADPFSYNEQFF. In nucleotides, the CDR3 is TGTGCCAGTACCGCGGACCCCTTTAGTTACAATGAGCAGTTCTTC.